The rows below give T cell receptor beta chains drawn from one sample of a study of OX40 agonist ivuxolimab in advanced cancers. Produced via immunoSEQ multiplex PCR; TCRdb's table is partial and in-frame only. In the table there are some 11,000 clones, roughly 77% of which are singletons. The starting material was CD4+ or CD8+ T cells sorted from blood, obtained in a trial of the OX40 agonist ivuxolimab. The receptors were gathered from an adult with an advanced solid tumor such as melanoma, head and neck, liver or kidney cancer. Each CDR3 is given with its conserved first and last residue. A D gene is named only where the DNA matches it firmly. Not all rows give a size; the values are once, few, many and, for expanded clones, a class.

TRBJ2-3 TRBV7-6 TRBD1 . TGTGCCAGCAGCCTCGGACAGGGGTTTACAGATACGCAGTATTTT CASSLGQGFTDTQYF
TRBJ2-7 TRBV11-2 . . TGTGCCAGCAGCTTGGCAGGGGAACGGTACGAGCAGTACTTC CASSLAGERYEQYF
TRBJ1-1 TRBV13 . . TGTGCCAGCAGCTTAGGAGAAGAGGGAGGCACTGAAGCTTTCTTT CASSLGEEGGTEAFF
TRBJ2-5 TRBV9 . . TGTGCCAGCAGCCCTACCCCCTCACGTAGAGAGACCCAGTACTTC CASSPTPSRRETQYF
TRBJ2-1 TRBV7-9 TRBD2 . TGTGCCAGCAGCTCAGCCGGGACTAGCGGGAACAATGAGCAGTTCTTC CASSSAGTSGNNEQFF
TRBJ1-6 TRBV10-2 . . TGCGCCAGCAGTCCCCACAATTCACCCCTCCACTTT CASSPHNSPLHF
TRBJ2-5 TRBV28 TRBD2 once TGTGCCAGCCTTGGGACTAGCGGGGGGCCCCACCAAGAGACCCAGTACTTC CASLGTSGGPHQETQYF
TRBJ2-7 TRBV6-5 . . TGTGCCAGCAGTTATGGGGCTGTTCGCGAGCAGTACTTC CASSYGAVREQYF
TRBJ2-7 TRBV2 TRBD2 few TGTGCCAGCAGGCATAGCCCGGGACTAGCGGACTACGAGCAGTACTTC CASRHSPGLADYEQYF
TRBJ2-1 TRBV28 TRBD1 . TGTGCCAGCAGTTTGCATCGTGCGGACAGGGTTTTGTATCGGTCCTACAATGAGCAGTTCTTC CASSLHRADRVLYRSYNEQFF
TRBJ2-7 TRBV7-9 . once TGTGCCAGCAGCTTAGAAGGGGGGCCCTACGAGCAGTACTTC CASSLEGGPYEQYF
TRBJ2-3 TRBV19 TRBD2 . TGTGCCAGTAGTATACTAGCGGGGGAGACAGATACGCAGTATTTT CASSILAGETDTQYF
TRBJ2-1 TRBV5-5 TRBD2 . TGTGCCAGCAGCTTGGGGGCGGGGGGGACGCCGCTCCTCAATGAGCAGTTCTTC CASSLGAGGTPLLNEQFF
TRBJ2-2 TRBV7-9 TRBD2 . TGTGCCAGCAGCCTAATCCGCAGCGGGGGGACGGGGGAGCTGTTTTTT CASSLIRSGGTGELFF
TRBJ2-1 TRBV2 TRBD2 once TGTGCCAGCAGGGGACCGGGACTAATGAGCTACAATGAGCAGTTCTTC CASRGPGLMSYNEQFF
TRBJ2-3 TRBV29-1 . . TGCAGCGTTTTCAGGGGAAGGAGCACAGATACGCAGTATTTT CSVFRGRSTDTQYF
TRBJ2-7 TRBV7-9 . . TGTGCCAGCGGATCTCTGAGCTCCTACGAGCAGTACTTC CASGSLSSYEQYF
TRBJ2-1 TRBV4-1 . . TGCGCCAGCAGCCAAGATTGGCGGGGTTCCTACAATGAGCAGTTCTTC CASSQDWRGSYNEQFF
TRBJ2-1 TRBV27 TRBD2 . TGTGCCAGCAGTTTACCCGGGAGGAACTACAATGAGCAGTTCTTC CASSLPGRNYNEQFF
TRBJ2-3 TRBV7-2 TRBD2 . TGTGCCAGCAGCTTATTTCCCCGCGGGGGGACAGATACGCAGTATTTT CASSLFPRGGTDTQYF
TRBJ2-1 TRBV27 . . TGTGCCAGCATGGGATCCTACAATGAGCAGTTCTTC CASMGSYNEQFF
TRBJ1-2 TRBV11-2 . . TGTGCCAGCAGCTTAGGGGTTCGGGGGCTCTATGGCTACACCTTC CASSLGVRGLYGYTF
TRBJ2-7 TRBV4-2 TRBD2 few TGTGCCAGCAGCCAAGAGACGGGGACTAGCGGGGGGTTGTACGAGCAGTACTTC CASSQETGTSGGLYEQYF
TRBJ2-7 TRBV4-3 . . TGCGCCAGCAGCCAAGATCTCGTCTACGAGCAGTACTTC CASSQDLVYEQYF
TRBJ2-7 TRBV12-5 . . TGTGCTAGTGGACTTAGCGTTAGCTCCTACGAGCAGTACTTC CASGLSVSSYEQYF
TRBJ1-6 TRBV6-5 TRBD1 . TGTGCCAGCAGTTTCCGGGACAGAGAAAATTCACCCCTCCACTTT CASSFRDRENSPLHF
TRBJ2-4 TRBV6-5 TRBD2 . TGTGCCAGTTCCTCCGGGGGGGGCAGGGGACAGTACTTC CASSSGGGRGQYF
TRBJ2-5 TRBV9 TRBD2 . TGTGCCAGCAGTCCGGAGGGCGGGGGACTGCAAGAGACCCAGTACTTC CASSPEGGGLQETQYF
TRBJ1-1 TRBV5-1 . medium-sized TGCGCCAGCAGCCCTTTCGGGGGACGCACTGAAGCTTTCTTT CASSPFGGRTEAFF
TRBJ2-1 TRBV6-5 TRBD2 few TGTGCCAGCAGTTCGCCGGGACTAGCGGGAGGGGGGCAGTTCTTC CASSSPGLAGGGQFF
TRBJ1-2 TRBV7-9 . . TGTGCCAGCAGCTTAGTCGGTGCGGGCCTCATAGCTGGCTACACCTTC CASSLVGAGLIAGYTF
TRBJ2-7 TRBV6-6 . . TGTGCCAGCAGCCTTTCGGGCTACGAGCAGTACTTC CASSLSGYEQYF
TRBJ1-1 TRBV7-8 TRBD1 . TGTGCCAGCAGCTTAGGACAGGGGGAGTCTGAAGCTTTCTTT CASSLGQGESEAFF
TRBJ2-5 TRBV27 . . TGTGCCAGCAAGGAAGGGCTGAACCAAGAGACCCAGTACTTC CASKEGLNQETQYF
TRBJ1-1 TRBV30 . . TGTGCCTGGAGGGAGGATTGGGACACTGAAGCTTTCTTT CAWREDWDTEAFF
TRBJ2-7 TRBV2 . few TGTGCCAGCAGTGTGGCCCAATCCTACGAGCAGTACTTC CASSVAQSYEQYF
TRBJ2-1 TRBV7-2 . . TGTGCCAGCAAACAACAGGGACCCTCCTACAATGAGCAGTTCTTC CASKQQGPSYNEQFF
TRBJ2-1 TRBV28 TRBD2 . TGTGCCAGCAGTTTACCAGCGGGAGCATACAATGAGCAGTTCTTC CASSLPAGAYNEQFF
TRBJ1-1 TRBV5-5 . . TGTGCCAGCAGCCCGCTCCTATTGAACACTGAAGCTTTCTTT CASSPLLLNTEAFF
TRBJ1-5 TRBV7-9 . few TGTGCCAGCAGCTTAGGTACCCAGCCCCAGCATTTT CASSLGTQPQHF
TRBJ2-4 TRBV9 TRBD2 . TGTGCCAGCAGCGGCGGGGGAATTCAGTACTTC CASSGGGIQYF
TRBJ2-3 TRBV28 TRBD2 . TGTGCCAGCAGGGCTCAACTAGCGGGAGGGTTCACAGATACGCAGTATTTT CASRAQLAGGFTDTQYF
TRBJ1-4 TRBV4-3 . . TGCGCCAGCAGCCAAGGAACAGCTGGGGCAACTAATGAAAAACTGTTTTTT CASSQGTAGATNEKLFF
TRBJ2-1 TRBV28 TRBD2 . TGTGCCAGCTCCCCTCCGGGGGGTGAGCAGTTCTTC CASSPPGGEQFF
TRBJ1-1 TRBV30 . . TGTGCCTGGGACATAAACAGGGCCACTGAAGCTTTCTTT CAWDINRATEAFF
TRBJ2-1 TRBV7-6 . . TGTGCCAGCAGCTTAGTGATTGGGGGTTGGGATGAGCAGTTCTTC CASSLVIGGWDEQFF
TRBJ2-1 TRBV7-6 . . TGTGCCAGCAGCCCGGGGTGGGGACCTATGCCCTACAATGAGCAGTTCTTC CASSPGWGPMPYNEQFF
TRBJ1-1 TRBV7-2 TRBD1 . TGTGCCAGCAGCCCACCAGGGGGCACTGAAGCTTTCTTT CASSPPGGTEAFF
TRBJ2-5 TRBV2 . few TGTGCCAGCAGTGAGGAGCGGGCGCGATCAGAGACCCAGTACTTC CASSEERARSETQYF
TRBJ1-1 TRBV10-3 . . TGTGCCATCAGTGAGGATTTCGGACTAAACACTGAAGCTTTCTTT CAISEDFGLNTEAFF
TRBJ2-7 TRBV2 TRBD1 . TGTGCCAGCAGTGTCTTATCCGTCGACAGGGGGCGACAACGCTACGAGCAGTACTTC CASSVLSVDRGRQRYEQYF
TRBJ1-5 TRBV9 TRBD1 . TGTGCCAGCAGCTACAGGGGACTACGCAATCAGCCCCAGCATTTT CASSYRGLRNQPQHF
TRBJ1-2 TRBV2 . . TGTGCCAGCAGGGGTGGCTACACCTTC CASRGGYTF
TRBJ2-2 TRBV2 . . TGTGCCAGCAGTGAAGCCCAGGACTCGAACACCGGGGAGCTGTTTTTT CASSEAQDSNTGELFF
TRBJ1-2 TRBV5-1 . . TGCGCCACCACCCAGGGGACCGATCGATCTAAGGGCTACACCTTC CATTQGTDRSKGYTF